This entry lists 7 T cell receptor beta chains sequenced from one sample in a study of T-cell memory formation after mild COVID-19 (dated by TCRdb to 2020 to 2022). The library came from 5' RACE. These reads were obtained on an Illumina NovaSeq 6000. Using fastp trimming at Q25 and MiXCR clonotype assembly, TCRdb reanalyzed the public sequencing data and kept in-frame beta chains. Rows with a matching CDR3 protein are joined into one entry that keeps the most common DNA and genes. The sample table lists around 370,000 distinct CDR3 sequences, roughly 20% of them with a count of one. The ten biggest clones cover about 12% of the sample. The sample comprised PBMCs or a T cell subset sorted from them (not recorded which). Receptors originate from an adult woman who had mild COVID-19 (a few samples of this study predate the infection). The sample titles of this study are shuffled in the database, so cell type and time point are left out; the donor was told from shared clones.

This clonotype was seen a few times. The chain joins TRBV4-1 to TRBJ1-2; D not certain. The CDR3 covers 17 residues. CDR1 is MGHRA and CDR2 is YSYEKL in the germline V gene. Trimming cost V 0 bases and J 5 bases, with 19 bases left between them. The CDR3 bases are TGCGCCAGCAGCCAAGATGAGGCTCCTCTACCCCGATATGGCTACACCTTC. Its protein product is CASSQDEAPLPRYGYTF.

In its sample, this clonotype was seen a few times. The rearrangement uses TRBV12-3 or TRBV12-4 and TRBJ2-1; D possibly corresponds to TRBD2 (5 bases). The CDR3 covers 13 residues. Trimming took 3 bases from V and 8 from J, leaving 11 bases between them. CDR3 nucleotide sequence: TGTGCCAGCAGTTTTACTAGGGCGGATGAGCAGTTCTTC. The encoded protein is CASSFTRADEQFF.

This clonotype has only a few counts. The chain links TRBV19 to TRBJ1-4; D is undetermined. This CDR3 region has 16 residues. CDR1 is LNHDA, CDR2 SQIVND, per germline (reference sequence). V lost 6 bases and J 4 bases, leaving 18 bases between the germline ends. CDR3 amino acids: CASSAARHGVNEKLFF. The CDR3 DNA reads as TGTGCCAGTAGCGCCGCCCGTCATGGGGTTAATGAAAAACTGTTTTTT.

This chain links TRBV11-1 with TRBJ1-5, with TRBD1 identical over 9 bases. The CDR3 length is 20 residues. V dropped 5 bases and J dropped 0; count of bases not matched to a gene: 17. Germline-derived CDR1 and CDR2 are SGHAT and FQDESV (reference sequence). CDR3 region: CASSPTTSGQGMNSNQPQHF. DNA of the CDR3: TGTGCCAGCAGCCCGACTACCTCGGGACAGGGAATGAATAGCAATCAGCCCCAGCATTTT.

This clonotype was seen a few times. The chain has TRBV18 and TRBJ1-2, with a weak D call TRBD1 (5 bases). Germline V gene lookup returns CDR1 KGHSH and CDR2 LQKENI. The CDR3 length is 16 residues. V was shortened by 2 bases and J by 2 bases, with 15 bases between the two germline ends. CDR3 protein: CASSPVPPAGNYGYTF. The CDR3 DNA sequence: TGTGCCAGCTCACCAGTCCCCCCGGCAGGGAACTATGGCTACACCTTC. Full variable domain (remainder filled in from reference TRBV18 and TRBJ1-2): NAGVMQNPRHLVRRRGQEARLRCSPMKGHSHVYWYRQLPEEGLKFMVYLQKENIIDESGMPKERFSAEFPKEGPSILRIQQVVRGDSAAYFCASSPVPPAGNYGYTFGSGTRLTVV.

This clonotype was detected a few times. The rearrangement uses TRBV20-1 and TRBJ1-1; D gene unclear. Germline values: CDR1 DFQATT, CDR2 SNEGSKA (reference sequence). V lost 6 bases and J 6 bases, leaving 14 bases between the germline ends. The CDR3 extends over 12 amino acids. CDR3: CSAPRAGPEAFF. The CDR3 DNA reads as TGCAGTGCACCGAGGGCCGGGCCTGAAGCTTTCTTT.

This clonotype was seen a handful of times. The V and J genes are TRBV19 and TRBJ1-1; possibly TRBD1 for D (5 bases). Germline loops: CDR1 LNHDA, CDR2 SQIVND (reference sequence). The germline V and J ends were trimmed by 4 bases and 4 bases, with 16 bases remaining between them. The CDR3 totals 15 residues. The CDR3 nucleotides read TGTGCCAGTAGTACAGGGATCTCGTACGGCACTGAAGCTTTCTTT. This codes for CASSTGISYGTEAFF.